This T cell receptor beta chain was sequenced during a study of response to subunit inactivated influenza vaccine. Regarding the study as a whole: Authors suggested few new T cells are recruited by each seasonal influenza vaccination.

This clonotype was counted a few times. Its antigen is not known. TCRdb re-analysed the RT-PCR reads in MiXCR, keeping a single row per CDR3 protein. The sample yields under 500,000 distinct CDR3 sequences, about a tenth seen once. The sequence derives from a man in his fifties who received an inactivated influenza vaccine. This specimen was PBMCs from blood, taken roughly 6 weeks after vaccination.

The CDR3 bases are TGTGCCAGCAGCGTTCGTATCAATAGCGGGAGTCCAGGGGGGGAGCTGTTTTTT. Translated, it gives CASSVRINSGSPGGELFF. This chain uses TRBV9 with TRBJ2-2; 9 bases fit TRBD2. The CDR3 sequence is 18 residues long. Trimming took 2 bases from V and 8 from J; bases not matched to a gene: 16. Germline V CDR1 and CDR2: SGDLS, YYNGEE.